This is a list of T cell receptor beta chains from one sample in a study of neurological immune-mediated disorders. TCRdb reprocessed the 5' RACE reads with MiXCR, giving one entry per CDR3 protein. The sample shows around 37,000 distinct CDR3 sequences, over 8.5% of them seen only once. Input material: PBMCs. The receptors come from a man aged 55 to 70 with HTLV-1-associated myelopathy (HAM/TSP). Both conserved end residues are part of each CDR3. The order of the fields is CDR3 length, J gene, clone size, V gene, D gene, CDR3 protein, CDR3 DNA. D genes are given only for firm matches. A row's size may be missing; if present it is once, few, many or a size class.

cdr3_length: 14
j_call: TRBJ1-5
clone_size: many
v_call: TRBV12-3/TRBV12-4
d_call: TRBD1
cdr3_aa: CASREGQGLQPQHF
cdr3_nt: TGTGCCAGCAGAGAGGGACAGGGGCTCCAGCCCCAGCATTTT

cdr3_length: 16
j_call: TRBJ2-2
clone_size: many
v_call: TRBV6-1
d_call: TRBD2
cdr3_aa: CASSERLSGRTGELFF
cdr3_nt: TGTGCCAGCAGTGAACGACTTAGCGGGAGGACTGGGGAGCTGTTTTTT

cdr3_length: 13
j_call: TRBJ1-2
clone_size: many
v_call: TRBV5-5
d_call: -
cdr3_aa: CASSTGLAFGYTF
cdr3_nt: TGTGCCAGCAGCACCGGACTGGCGTTTGGCTACACCTTC

cdr3_length: 19
j_call: TRBJ1-3
clone_size: -
v_call: TRBV20-1
d_call: -
cdr3_aa: CSFYICSAILQGSGNTIYF
cdr3_nt: -

cdr3_length: 13
j_call: TRBJ2-1
clone_size: many
v_call: TRBV5-6
d_call: -
cdr3_aa: CASSLVGGGEQFF
cdr3_nt: TGTGCCAGCAGCTTGGTGGGGGGCGGAGAGCAGTTCTTC

cdr3_length: 12
j_call: TRBJ2-7
clone_size: many
v_call: TRBV20-1
d_call: -
cdr3_aa: CSARDSSYEQYF
cdr3_nt: TGCAGTGCTAGAGACAGCTCCTACGAGCAGTACTTC

cdr3_length: 15
j_call: TRBJ1-1
clone_size: many
v_call: TRBV5-1
d_call: -
cdr3_aa: CASSLAAGLDTEAFF
cdr3_nt: TGCGCCAGCAGCTTGGCCGCCGGGTTGGACACTGAAGCTTTCTTT

cdr3_length: 14
j_call: TRBJ2-5
clone_size: many
v_call: TRBV6-5
d_call: -
cdr3_aa: CASSTSGGQETQYF
cdr3_nt: TGTGCCAGCAGTACCAGTGGGGGACAAGAGACCCAGTACTTC

cdr3_length: 15
j_call: TRBJ2-2
clone_size: once
v_call: TRBV9
d_call: TRBD2
cdr3_aa: CASSVTSGRAGELFF
cdr3_nt: TGTGCCAGCAGCGTAACTAGCGGGAGGGCCGGGGAGCTGTTTTTT

cdr3_length: 14
j_call: TRBJ1-1
clone_size: many
v_call: TRBV25-1
d_call: TRBD1
cdr3_aa: CASSVGQMNTEAFF
cdr3_nt: TGTGCCAGCAGTGTGGGACAGATGAACACTGAAGCTTTCTTT

cdr3_length: 15
j_call: TRBJ2-7
clone_size: many
v_call: TRBV20-1
d_call: -
cdr3_aa: CSAKNREVSSYEQYF
cdr3_nt: TGCAGTGCAAAAAACAGGGAGGTCAGCTCCTACGAGCAGTACTTC